This T cell receptor beta chain was identified during a study of blood T cells in healthy people across ages. Germline V gene data show CDR1 as SQVTM and CDR2 as ANQGSEA. V lost 4 bases, J lost 3 bases, and 15 bases lay in between. The CDR3 consists of 14 residues. A sample-barcoded 5' primer and a J-beta primer mix were used in a second PCR of roughly 6 to 11 cycles. TCRdb ran MiXCR on the 5' RACE reads and lists one entry per CDR3 protein. The profile shows approximately 320,000 distinct CDR3 sequences, 25% to 30% of them singletons. Sequenced material: blood. The TCR was taken from an older woman in good health. The rearrangement uses TRBV29-1 and TRBJ1-2; D is ambiguous. The CDR3 is CSVVAPTSDYGYTF. CDR3 nucleotides: TGCAGCGTTGTGGCACCCACGTCGGACTATGGCTACACCTTC. The full variable domain, rest sourced from reference TRBV29-1 and TRBJ1-2, is SAVISQKPSRDICQRGTSLTIQCQVDSQVTMMFWYRQQPGQSLTLIATANQGSEATYESGFVIDKFPISRPNLTFSTLTVSNMSPEDSSIYLCSVVAPTSDYGYTFGSGTRLTVV.